This is a list of T cell receptor gamma chains from one sample in a study of gamma-delta T cells after stem cell transplantation. TCRdb fed the RT-PCR reads to CATT. The table has some 4,500 gamma-chain clones, 15% to 20% seen once. The sample comprised gamma-delta T cells. The receptors originated from a human donor. It is not recorded whose cells these are; they may come from a transplant donor. Both conserved end residues are part of each CDR3. Clone size, where shown, is once, few, many, or a class for clones that have expanded.

>TRGJ1/TRGJ2|TRGV2|.
TGTGCCACCTGGGACGGGCGACAGGCCCATTATAAGAAACTCTTT
CATWDGRQAHYKKLF
>TRGJ1/TRGJ2|TRGV3|few
TGTGCCACCTGGGACCAACCCGGACCTTATTATAAGAAACTCTTT
CATWDQPGPYYKKLF
>TRGJ1/TRGJ2|TRGV8|.
TGTGCCACCTGGGATAAGACCCTCCCTCCCCTTTATTATAAGAAACTCTTT
CATWDKTLPPLYYKKLF
>TRGJ1/TRGJ2|TRGV3|few
TGTGCCACCTGGGACAGGGGATATTATAAGAAACTCTTT
CATWDRGYYKKLF
>TRGJ1/TRGJ2|TRGV5|.
TGTGCCACCTGGGACAGCTTGGGAGATAAGAAACTCTTT
CATWDSLGDKKLF
>TRGJP|TRGV9|few
TGTGCCTTGTGGGAGGTCGGTCAAGAGTTGGGCAAAAAAATCAAGGTATTT
CALWEVGQELGKKIKVF
>TRGJ1/TRGJ2|TRGV9|.
TGTGCCTTGTGGGAGGTGCGCTATAAGAAACTATTT
CALWEVRYKKLF
>TRGJ1/TRGJ2|TRGV2|once
TGTGCCACCTGGGACGGGCGGGGATATTATAAGAAACTCTTT
CATWDGRGYYKKLF
>TRGJP|TRGV9|.
TGTGCCTCGTGGGAGTTGGGCAAAAAAATCAAGGTATTT
CASWELGKKIKVF
>TRGJ1/TRGJ2|TRGV5|.
TGTGCCACCTTCGTTCTTTCGAATTATTATAAGAAACTCTTT
CATFVLSNYYKKLF
>TRGJ1/TRGJ2|TRGV2|.
TGTGCCACCTGGGACGGGCCGCGGTATTATAAGAAACTCTTT
CATWDGPRYYKKLF
>TRGJ1/TRGJ2|TRGV2|.
TGTGCCACCTGGGACGGGCTACTCTTT
CATWDGLLF
>TRGJ1/TRGJ2|TRGV8|few
TGTGCCACCTGGGATAGGTATCAGGACGGATATAAGAAACTCTTT
CATWDRYQDGYKKLF
>TRGJ1/TRGJ2|TRGV9|.
TGTGCCCTGTGGGAGACCCCTTATTATAAGAAACTCTTT
CALWETPYYKKLF
>TRGJP2|TRGV3|.
TGTGCCACCTGGGGTCCATATAGTAGTGATTGGATCAAGACGTTT
CATWGPYSSDWIKTF
>TRGJ1/TRGJ2|TRGV2|.
TGTGCCACCTGGGACGGATTTATGAAACTCTTT
CATWDGFMKLF
>TRGJP2|TRGV9|few
TGTGCCTTGTGGGAGGTGCAGGGTGATTGGATCAAGACGTTT
CALWEVQGDWIKTF
>TRGJ1/TRGJ2|TRGV9|few
TGTGCCTTGTGGGACCGGCACTATTATAAGAAACTCTTT
CALWDRHYYKKLF
>TRGJ1/TRGJ2|TRGV3|few
TGTGCCACCTGGAACCTATATTATAAGAAACTCTTT
CATWNLYYKKLF
>TRGJ1/TRGJ2|TRGV3|few
TGTGCCACCTGGGACTCCGTCTATTATAAGAAACTCTTT
CATWDSVYYKKLF